These T cell receptor beta chains were read from a single sample in a study of T cell responses to AZD1222 COVID-19 vaccine. Some clones are missing from TCRdb's copy, which holds only in-frame ones; the method was immunoSEQ multiplex PCR. The sample lists some 160,000 clones, roughly 89% occurring once. The sample in question was peripheral blood, obtained on day 0 of AZD1222 vaccination. These receptors were obtained from an adult in good health. Both conserved end residues are part of each CDR3. The D gene is left open where the match is weak. Some rows have no size entry. The others give once, few or many, or a class for an expanded clone.

D gene	V gene	J gene	clone size	CDR3 DNA	CDR3 protein
NA	TRBV24-1	TRBJ2-5	NA	TGTGCCACCAGTGATTCCAGGGTGCGGGAGACCCAGTACTTC	CATSDSRVRETQYF
TRBD2	TRBV11-2	TRBJ2-2	once	TGTGCCAGCAGCTTAATGGCGGGAGGGCGGACCGGGGAGCTGTTTTTT	CASSLMAGGRTGELFF
TRBD1	TRBV7-6	TRBJ2-5	once	TGTGCCAGCAGCTTAATATGGACCGGGACAGGGGACGGGGGAGAGACCCAGTACTTC	CASSLIWTGTGDGGETQYF
TRBD1	TRBV4-3	TRBJ2-1	NA	TGCGCCAGCAGCCAAGGCAGGGGGCTAAGCTCCTACAATGAGCAGTTCTTC	CASSQGRGLSSYNEQFF
NA	TRBV5-1	TRBJ2-3	NA	TGCGCCAGCAGCTTGGTACGCGGTACTAGCACAGATACGCAGTATTTT	CASSLVRGTSTDTQYF
NA	TRBV29-1	TRBJ1-2	NA	TGCAGCGTTGCCGGTAACTATGGCTACACCTTC	CSVAGNYGYTF
TRBD1	TRBV11-2	TRBJ1-6	NA	TGTGCCAGCAGCATGACAGGGGGGGGATCACCCCTCCACTTT	CASSMTGGGSPLHF
TRBD1	TRBV2	TRBJ1-1	NA	TGTGCCAGCAGTCCCCGACAGGGGACTTCTTTCTTT	CASSPRQGTSFF
NA	TRBV29-1	TRBJ1-1	NA	TGCAGCGTTGAAACCAACACTGAAGCTTTCTTT	CSVETNTEAFF
NA	TRBV7-9	TRBJ2-7	NA	TGTGCCAGCAGCTCCGGGACCCACGAGCAGTACTTC	CASSSGTHEQYF
NA	TRBV28	TRBJ1-2	NA	TGTGCCAGCAGCTTTACCGGGTCGGGTAATGGCTACACCTTC	CASSFTGSGNGYTF
NA	TRBV19	TRBJ1-5	once	TGTGCCAGCCGTCCTACTAACAGAGCCCATAGCAATCAGCCCCAGCATTTT	CASRPTNRAHSNQPQHF
NA	TRBV13	TRBJ2-5	few	TGTGCCAGCAGCTTGCTGACCGAGCAAGAGACCCAGTACTTC	CASSLLTEQETQYF
NA	TRBV2	TRBJ1-2	NA	TGTGCCAGCAGTGAAGCGTGGGTCAGACGCATCTATAACTATGGCTACACCTTC	CASSEAWVRRIYNYGYTF
NA	TRBV27	TRBJ1-4	NA	TGTGCCAGCAGTTTAAATCACGCGGGAAAACTGTTTTTT	CASSLNHAGKLFF
NA	TRBV19	TRBJ2-6	NA	TGTGCCAGTAGACGCCCCTTGGCCTCTGGGGCCAACGTCCTGACTTTC	CASRRPLASGANVLTF
NA	TRBV27	TRBJ2-5	NA	TGTGCCAGCAGTACCTTCACAGGAAGCGAGACCCAGTACTTC	CASSTFTGSETQYF
TRBD1	TRBV27	TRBJ1-5	once	TGTGCCAGCAGTCCCCTCCTCGGACAGGGATCGGGCAATCAGCCCCAGCATTTT	CASSPLLGQGSGNQPQHF
NA	TRBV7-9	TRBJ1-2	NA	TGTGCCAGCAGCTTAACTTATGGCTACACCTTC	CASSLTYGYTF